These T cell receptor beta chains were read from a single sample in a study of OX40 agonist ivuxolimab in advanced cancers. Libraries were prepared by immunoSEQ multiplex PCR; TCRdb keeps only in-frame clonotypes and omits some of them. The sample records tens of thousands of clones, roughly 80% being singletons. Specimen: CD4+ or CD8+ T cells sorted from blood, collected in a trial of the OX40 agonist ivuxolimab. These receptors all come from an adult with an advanced solid tumor such as melanoma, head and neck, liver or kidney cancer. CDR3s include the opening cysteine and the closing phenylalanine or tryptophan. Fields, in order: clone size, J gene, D gene, V gene, CDR3 protein, CDR3 DNA. The D gene is left open where the match is weak. The size entry is marked missing in some rows and otherwise reads once, few, many or a size class.

NA,TRBJ2-3,NA,TRBV5-1,CASSRTGGADTQYF,TGCGCCAGCAGCCGAACCGGGGGCGCAGATACGCAGTATTTT
NA,TRBJ1-1,NA,TRBV7-2,CASSSDSFTEAFF,TGTGCCAGCAGCTCTGACAGCTTTACTGAAGCTTTCTTT
NA,TRBJ2-3,TRBD2,TRBV29-1,CSVDRGGVDTQYF,TGCAGCGTTGATCGGGGGGGCGTAGATACGCAGTATTTT
NA,TRBJ1-5,NA,TRBV28,CASSSTDNYSNQPQHF,TGTGCCAGCAGTTCGACCGATAATTATAGCAATCAGCCCCAGCATTTT
NA,TRBJ2-6,TRBD2,TRBV27,CASCGGREGSGANVLTF,TGTGCCAGCTGTGGGGGAAGGGAGGGGTCTGGGGCCAACGTCCTGACTTTC
NA,TRBJ1-4,NA,TRBV5-6,CASSLGVVNEKLFF,TGTGCCAGCAGCCTAGGAGTAGTAAATGAAAAACTGTTTTTT
once,TRBJ2-3,NA,TRBV6-1,CASRRAVGSGQYF,TGTGCCAGTCGCAGAGCCGTGGGTTCGGGGCAGTATTTT
NA,TRBJ2-5,NA,TRBV5-4,CASSQKPWQAGETQYF,TGCGCCAGCAGCCAGAAACCCTGGCAGGCGGGGGAGACCCAGTACTTC
NA,TRBJ2-1,NA,TRBV11-1,CASSPRDLPFYNEQFF,TGTGCCAGCAGCCCACGGGACTTACCCTTTTACAATGAGCAGTTCTTC
few,TRBJ1-4,NA,TRBV10-3,CATNQGSSEKLFF,TGTGCCACCAATCAGGGGTCGAGTGAAAAACTGTTTTTT
few,TRBJ2-1,NA,TRBV7-3,CASSLGGGNNNEQFF,TGTGCCAGCAGCTTAGGGGGCGGGAATAACAATGAGCAGTTCTTC
NA,TRBJ2-7,NA,TRBV7-2,CASSLAPYEQYF,TGTGCCAGCAGCTTAGCGCCCTACGAGCAGTACTTC
NA,TRBJ2-6,TRBD1,TRBV18,CASSLRTGAFSGANVLTF,TGTGCCAGCTCACTCAGGACAGGGGCATTCTCTGGGGCCAACGTCCTGACTTTC
once,TRBJ2-1,NA,TRBV28,CASSLGRLPQFF,TGTGCCAGCAGTTTAGGGCGACTTCCTCAGTTCTTC
once,TRBJ2-2,TRBD2,TRBV28,CASRPGLANTGELFF,TGTGCCAGCAGACCGGGACTAGCGAACACCGGGGAGCTGTTTTTT
NA,TRBJ2-7,TRBD2,TRBV19,CASSAYLAGVAEQYF,TGTGCCAGTAGTGCCTACCTAGCGGGAGTCGCCGAGCAGTACTTC
NA,TRBJ2-5,NA,TRBV28,CASSPAVGRNLGETQYF,TGTGCCAGCAGCCCGGCGGTGGGTAGGAACTTAGGAGAGACCCAGTACTTC
NA,TRBJ1-2,TRBD1,TRBV7-2,CASSLERTGGANYGYTF,TGTGCCAGCAGCTTGGAGCGGACAGGGGGCGCTAACTATGGCTACACCTTC
NA,TRBJ2-7,NA,TRBV30,CAWSVQGKSSYEQYF,TGTGCCTGGAGTGTACAGGGCAAGAGCTCCTACGAGCAGTACTTC
NA,TRBJ1-1,NA,TRBV2,CASSVTGANTEAFF,TGTGCCAGCAGTGTGACAGGCGCGAACACTGAAGCTTTCTTT
NA,TRBJ2-7,NA,TRBV7-2,CASSLELRAQYF,TGTGCCAGCAGCTTAGAGTTAAGGGCCCAGTACTTC
once,TRBJ2-1,TRBD2,TRBV6-1,CASSLTGTSINEQFF,TGTGCCAGCAGCCTGACCGGGACTAGCATCAATGAGCAGTTCTTC
NA,TRBJ2-1,NA,TRBV7-9,CASSLRRVQFDEQFF,TGTGCCAGCAGCTTACGCAGGGTACAATTCGATGAGCAGTTCTTC
NA,TRBJ2-3,NA,TRBV28,CASSPSRAPTDTQYF,TGTGCCAGCAGTCCTTCTCGGGCTCCTACAGATACGCAGTATTTT
NA,TRBJ1-6,NA,TRBV10-2,CASQEGLDSPLHF,TGCGCCAGCCAGGAGGGGTTGGATTCACCCCTCCACTTT
once,TRBJ2-5,TRBD2,TRBV27,CASRSGTSGVETQYF,TGTGCCAGCAGGTCGGGGACTAGCGGGGTAGAGACCCAGTACTTC
few,TRBJ2-3,NA,TRBV29-1,CSVRGDTQYF,TGCAGCGTAAGGGGGGATACGCAGTATTTT
NA,TRBJ2-1,NA,TRBV5-1,CASSRRADEQFF,TGCGCCAGCAGCCGCCGGGCTGATGAGCAGTTCTTC
NA,TRBJ2-3,NA,TRBV7-2,CASSLQGSTDTQYF,TGTGCCAGCAGCTTACAAGGCAGCACAGATACGCAGTATTTT
NA,TRBJ1-2,TRBD1,TRBV28,CASSLTGGEYGYTF,TGTGCCAGCAGTCTTACAGGGGGCGAGTATGGCTACACCTTC
NA,TRBJ1-3,NA,TRBV28,CASTLGGTPTFSGNTIYF,TGTGCCAGCACTCTCGGGGGGACGCCAACCTTCTCTGGAAACACCATATATTTT
NA,TRBJ2-7,NA,TRBV20-1,CSARPAYEQYF,TGCAGTGCCCGACCCGCGTACGAGCAGTACTTC
once,TRBJ1-6,NA,TRBV2,CAGRGTWNSPLHF,TGTGCGGGAAGGGGTACGTGGAATTCACCCCTCCACTTT
NA,TRBJ2-7,TRBD1,TRBV19,CASKPSGTGGAYEQYF,TGTGCCTCAAAACCCTCCGGGACAGGGGGCGCTTACGAGCAGTACTTC
NA,TRBJ2-1,NA,TRBV28,CASSSRSYNEQFF,TGTGCCAGCAGTTCCCGATCATACAATGAGCAGTTCTTC
NA,TRBJ1-1,NA,TRBV5-4,CASSWGGGEKNTEAFF,TGTGCCAGCAGCTGGGGCGGGGGGGAGAAGAACACTGAAGCTTTCTTT
NA,TRBJ2-3,NA,TRBV18,CASSTGATDTQYF,TGTGCCAGCTCAACCGGGGCCACAGATACGCAGTATTTT
NA,TRBJ2-2,NA,TRBV27,CASSPPGVPGELFF,TGTGCCAGCAGTCCCCCAGGGGTACCGGGGGAGCTGTTTTTT
NA,TRBJ2-2,TRBD1,TRBV2,CASSEYRGTGELFF,TGTGCCAGCAGTGAATACAGGGGTACCGGGGAGCTGTTTTTT
few,TRBJ2-3,NA,TRBV28,CASSFNRGNTDTQYF,TGTGCCAGCAGTTTTAATCGGGGTAACACAGATACGCAGTATTTT
NA,TRBJ2-3,NA,TRBV5-4,CASSLRVESTDTQYF,TGTGCCAGCAGCTTGAGGGTTGAGAGCACAGATACGCAGTATTTT
NA,TRBJ1-2,NA,TRBV5-1,CASSPRTEGYGYTF,TGCGCCAGCAGCCCAAGGACAGAGGGGTATGGCTACACCTTC
NA,TRBJ1-2,TRBD1,TRBV6-1,CASSREGQGYGYTF,TGTGCCAGCAGTCGGGAGGGACAGGGCTATGGCTACACCTTC
NA,TRBJ2-2,NA,TRBV9,CASSTSSGGGSTGELFF,TGTGCCAGCAGCACATCCTCAGGGGGGGGCTCCACCGGGGAGCTGTTTTTT
once,TRBJ1-3,NA,TRBV10-3,CAISDLSAGNTIYF,TGTGCCATCAGTGATTTATCTGCTGGAAACACCATATATTTT
NA,TRBJ2-7,TRBD2,TRBV28,CASSGTSGVTYEQYF,TGTGCCAGCAGCGGGACTAGCGGAGTTACCTACGAGCAGTACTTC
NA,TRBJ2-4,NA,TRBV9,CASSAGQLNIQYF,TGTGCCAGCAGCGCGGGACAACTTAACATTCAGTACTTC
NA,TRBJ2-7,TRBD1,TRBV9,CASSHGTGAYEQYF,TGTGCCAGCAGCCACGGGACAGGTGCCTACGAGCAGTACTTC
NA,TRBJ1-4,TRBD1,TRBV27,CASSRDRGEKLFF,TGTGCCAGCAGTAGGGACAGGGGAGAAAAACTGTTTTTT
NA,TRBJ1-4,NA,TRBV4-2,CASSQDYREKLFF,TGTGCCAGCAGCCAAGATTATCGGGAAAAACTGTTTTTT
NA,TRBJ2-1,NA,TRBV6-5,CASSSPTSGDEQFF,TGTGCCAGCAGTTCCCCCACGTCGGGGGATGAGCAGTTCTTC
NA,TRBJ2-7,TRBD1,TRBV28,CASSKQGASGYEQYF,TGTGCCAGCTCAAAACAGGGGGCGTCGGGCTACGAGCAGTACTTC
NA,TRBJ2-3,NA,TRBV28,CASSFPESGASTDTQYF,TGTGCCAGCAGTTTCCCCGAATCAGGGGCTAGCACAGATACGCAGTATTTT
large,TRBJ1-2,TRBD1,TRBV7-2,CASRTGGTGISYTF,TGTGCCAGCAGAACGGGCGGGACAGGGATAAGCTACACCTTC
NA,TRBJ2-1,TRBD2,TRBV5-4,CASSFATSGLNEQFF,TGTGCCAGCAGCTTCGCAACTAGCGGGTTGAATGAGCAGTTCTTC
NA,TRBJ2-6,NA,TRBV28,CASSLSTITGIGANVLTF,TGTGCCAGCAGTTTGTCCACCATTACAGGAATTGGGGCCAACGTCCTGACTTTC